The subject of this entry is one T cell receptor beta chain. The antigen is not known. This record belongs to a study of beta chain features in type 1 diabetes. Whole-study findings and limits: Compared to healthy donors, patients appeared to have naive, central memory and Treg TCRB repertoires that were more alike. Patients with type 1 diabetes carried fewer insertions and had more deletions at their VDJ junctions.

In all sorted populations, purity surpassed 98%. cDNA synthesis used the whole RNA isolate, giving expressed TCRB sequences. Assay: immunoSEQ multiplex PCR; the TCRdb copy retains only in-frame clones and omits some. The sample holds over 700,000 clones, 17% seen once. CDR1 is ENHRY, CDR2 SYGVKD, per germline. V lost 6 bases and J 8 bases, leaving 14 bases between the germline ends. There are 13 residues in the CDR3. The receptor was isolated from a woman aged 18-29 years in good health. The V and J genes are TRBV10-3 and TRBJ1-5; D remains unclear. The sequencing sample was made of naive CD4+ T cells from blood. The CDR3 DNA is TGTGCCATCAGGGCGGCCTTGGATGAGCCCCAGCATTTT. Translation: CAIRAALDEPQHF.